The 11 T cell receptor beta chains below were found in one sample sequenced in a study of OX40 agonist ivuxolimab in advanced cancers. TCRdb's table, derived via immunoSEQ multiplex PCR, lists solely in-frame clones and lacks some. The table has some 85,000 clones, around 90% seen once. The sequencing here drew on CD4+ or CD8+ T cells sorted from blood, taken in a trial of the OX40 agonist ivuxolimab. Source of these receptors: an adult with an advanced solid tumor such as melanoma, head and neck, liver or kidney cancer.

The DNA for the CDR3 is TGCGCCAGCAGCTCCTCAGGGGGGACGAGGACTGAAGCTTTCTTT. As protein: CASSSSGGTRTEAFF. This chain joins TRBV5-1 and TRBJ1-1, with TRBD1 matching 7 bases. The J segment lost 5 bases and the V segment lost 3 bases, leaving 10 bases of the junction unmatched. Germline-derived CDR1 and CDR2 are SGHRS and YFSETQ. The CDR3 consists of 15 residues.

The CDR3 DNA is TGTGCCAGCACTCATCACAGGGGACGTCAGAATTCTGGGGCCAACGTCCTGACTTTC. This encodes CASTHHRGRQNSGANVLTF. This chain links TRBV6-4 with TRBJ2-6, with 7 bases that match TRBD1. Germline CDR1 MRHNA, CDR2 SNTAGT. J was trimmed by 1 base and V by 7 bases; bases with no gene match: 16. This CDR3 spans 19 amino acids.

The chain employs TRBV2 and TRBJ2-1; 13 bases are shared with TRBD2. CDR1 is SNHLY, CDR2 FYNNEI, per germline. The CDR3 totals 14 residues. V lost 9 bases and J lost 7; bases outside the gene matches: 6. The CDR3 protein is CASGLAGVVNEQFF. DNA for the CDR3: TGTGCCAGTGGACTAGCGGGAGTTGTGAATGAGCAGTTCTTC.

The chain recombines TRBV28 with TRBJ2-7; a weak D match, TRBD1 (6 bases). The CDR3 contains 15 residues. V was shortened by 3 bases and J by 4 bases, with 16 bases between the two germline ends. Germline CDR1 reads MDHEN; CDR2 reads SYDVKM. Written as DNA, the CDR3 is TGTGCCAGCAGTTTCTTGGGGGACACGAAATACGAGCAGTACTTC. This codes for CASSFLGDTKYEQYF.

The gene calls are TRBV5-4 and TRBJ1-2, with D possibly matching TRBD1 (5 bases). Germline loops: CDR1 SGHNT, CDR2 YYREEE (reference sequence). V lost 4 bases to trimming and J lost 6 bases, with 22 bases between them. This CDR3 spans 16 amino acids. The CDR3 nucleotides read TGTGCCAGCAGCGAACTTGGTCTGTGGGGGAGGGATGGCTACACCTTC. It codes for CASSELGLWGRDGYTF.

This sequence joins TRBV7-2 and TRBJ2-1; a weak D match, TRBD2 (5 bases). V gave up 4 bases and J gave up 8 bases, with 9 bases separating them. Germline CDR1 reads SGHTA; CDR2 reads FQGNSA. The length of the CDR3 is 12 residues. The CDR3: CASSSTRDEQFF. The CDR3 DNA reads as TGTGCCAGCAGCTCTACGAGGGATGAGCAGTTCTTC.

The rearrangement uses TRBV11-2 and TRBJ2-7, with 9 bases fitting TRBD1. J gave up 5 bases and V 5 bases, and 13 bases lay outside the gene matches. Germline V gene data show CDR1 as SGHAT and CDR2 as FQNNGV. The CDR3 consists of 16 residues. This CDR3 is CASSPHLRGTGNEQYF. The CDR3 coding sequence is TGTGCCAGCAGCCCACATTTACGTGGGACAGGGAACGAGCAGTACTTC.

The CDR3 sequence is CASSPSSEKLFF. CDR3 nucleotides: TGTGCCAGCTCACCGTCGTCTGAAAAACTGTTTTTT. The chain uses TRBV18 and TRBJ1-4; D not certain. Germline V gene sequence: CDR1 KGHSH, CDR2 LQKENI. This CDR3 spans 12 amino acids. V was clipped by 3 bases and J by 7 bases, with 6 bases between them.

V and J are TRBV28 and TRBJ2-7; perhaps TRBD2 as D (6 bases). Between the trimmed V and J ends, which lost 4 bases and 2 bases, there was a span of 21 bases. Germline loops: CDR1 MDHEN, CDR2 SYDVKM. The CDR3 has 17 amino acids. In DNA form, the CDR3 reads TGTGCCAGCAGTTCCCTCCCCGGGGAGCGGGCGACCTACGAGCAGTACTTC. Its protein is CASSSLPGERATYEQYF.

This clone was counted only a few times. The rearrangement uses TRBV11-3 and TRBJ2-7, with 10 bases fitting TRBD1. CDR1 and CDR2 (germline): SGHNT, YENEEA. The CDR3 is 15 amino acids. V was pared by 5 bases and J by 7 bases, with 11 bases of the junction left unmatched. The CDR3 coding sequence is TGTGCCAGCAGCCCCTGGACAGGGGGTTCGGGTGAGCAGTACTTC. Protein product: CASSPWTGGSGEQYF.

The chain links TRBV13 to TRBJ1-4; D might be TRBD1 (5 bases). Trimming removed 0 bases at V and 5 bases at J, with 16 bases between. CDR1 and CDR2 (germline): PRHDT, FYEKMQ (reference sequence). CDR3 length: 17 residues. The CDR3 reads CASSLGRGAGPNEKLFF. CDR3 DNA: TGTGCCAGCAGCTTAGGAAGGGGAGCAGGACCGAATGAAAAACTGTTTTTT. Full variable domain (missing parts from reference TRBV13 and TRBJ1-4): AAGVIQSPRHLIKEKRETATLKCYPIPRHDTVYWYQQGPGQDPQFLISFYEKMQSDKGSIPDRFSAQQFSDYHSELNMSSLELGDSALYFCASSLGRGAGPNEKLFFGSGTQLSVL.